This TCR beta chain appears in the sequencing data of a study of vaccination effects on CD4 cells after COVID-19. The repertoire was sequenced with immunoSEQ multiplex PCR; TCRdb's copy has only in-frame clones and lacks some. Of tens of thousands of clones in the sample, approximately 80% were seen once. With respect to this clone: Its antigen remains unknown.

ViraFEST assay sequencing came after antigen-specific CD4+ T cells were expanded with viral peptide pools. The culture ran for roughly ten days before CD4+ T cells were isolated. This individual tested PCR-positive for SARS-CoV-2 infection between March and December 2020. This sequence was found in a human donor who had a prior SARS-CoV-2 infection. The sample here was CD4+ T cells from PBMCs cultured with HCoV-NL63 spike peptides, taken before COVID-19 vaccination.

The chain's CDR3 is CSARLRETQYF. The CDR3 bases are TGCAGTGCTAGACTACGAGAGACCCAGTACTTC. The chain couples TRBV20-1 to TRBJ2-5; the D is unclear. Germline V gene data show CDR1 as DFQATT and CDR2 as SNEGSKA (reference sequence). The CDR3 contains 11 residues. V dropped 2 bases and J dropped 4 bases, with 5 bases sitting between them.